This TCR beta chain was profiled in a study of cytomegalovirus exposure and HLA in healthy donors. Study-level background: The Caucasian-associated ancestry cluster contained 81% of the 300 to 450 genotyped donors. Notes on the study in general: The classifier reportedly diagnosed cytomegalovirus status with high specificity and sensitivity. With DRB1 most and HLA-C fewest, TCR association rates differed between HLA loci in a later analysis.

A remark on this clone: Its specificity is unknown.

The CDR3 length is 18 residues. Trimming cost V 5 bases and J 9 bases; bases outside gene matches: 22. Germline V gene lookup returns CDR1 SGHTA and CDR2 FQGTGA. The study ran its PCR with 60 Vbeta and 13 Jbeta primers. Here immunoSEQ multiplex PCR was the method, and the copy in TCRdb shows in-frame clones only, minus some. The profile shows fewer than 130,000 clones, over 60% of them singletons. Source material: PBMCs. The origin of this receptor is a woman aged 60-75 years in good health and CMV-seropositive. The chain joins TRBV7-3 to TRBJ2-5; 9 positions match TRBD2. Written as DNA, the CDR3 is TGTGCCAGCAGCGAATGGAGTGGGGCAGCGGGAGGAGGGGGGGCCCAGTACTTC. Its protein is CASSEWSGAAGGGGAQYF.